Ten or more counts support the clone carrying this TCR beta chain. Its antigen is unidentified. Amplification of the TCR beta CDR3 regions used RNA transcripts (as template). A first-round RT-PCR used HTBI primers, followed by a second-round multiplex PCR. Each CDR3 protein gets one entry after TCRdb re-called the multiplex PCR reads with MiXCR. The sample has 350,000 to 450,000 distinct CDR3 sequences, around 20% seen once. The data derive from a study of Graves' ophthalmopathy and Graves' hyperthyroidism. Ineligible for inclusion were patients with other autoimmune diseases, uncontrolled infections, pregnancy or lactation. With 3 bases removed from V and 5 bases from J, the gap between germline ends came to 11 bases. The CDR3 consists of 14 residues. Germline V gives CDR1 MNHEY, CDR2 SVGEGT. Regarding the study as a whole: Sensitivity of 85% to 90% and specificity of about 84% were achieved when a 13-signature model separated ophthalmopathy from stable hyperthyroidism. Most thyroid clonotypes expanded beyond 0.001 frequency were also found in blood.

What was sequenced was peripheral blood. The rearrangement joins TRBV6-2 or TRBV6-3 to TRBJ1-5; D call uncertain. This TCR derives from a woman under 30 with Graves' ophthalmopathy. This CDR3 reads CASSYRMPDQPQHF. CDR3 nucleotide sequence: TGTGCCAGCAGTTATAGGATGCCTGATCAGCCCCAGCATTTT.